Shown below are 4 T cell receptor beta chains from a single sample sequenced in a study of beta chain features in type 1 diabetes. Study-level points and caveats: Type 1 diabetes patients showed a moderate but significant shortening of TCRB CDR3s in all four CD4+ subsets.

Antigens for these TCRs are unknown. What was sequenced were expressed TCRB transcripts, since all of the isolated RNA had been reverse transcribed. TCRdb's table, derived via immunoSEQ multiplex PCR, lists solely in-frame clones and lacks some. The sample shows 300,000 to 400,000 clones, 9.5% to 10% of them seen only once. The sequenced sample consisted of central memory CD4+ T cells from blood. The receptors come from a man aged 30-40 years with type 1 diabetes.

The CDR3 loop reads CASSRAGGWYNEQFF. In nucleotides, the CDR3 is TGTGCCAGCAGCCGGGCGGGTGGATGGTACAATGAGCAGTTCTTC. The rearrangement joins TRBV14 to TRBJ2-1; weak D call: TRBD2 (5 bases). The CDR3 spans 15 residues. The V gene lost 4 bases and the J gene lost 4 bases, with 14 bases spanning the gap. CDR1 is SGHDN, CDR2 FVKESK, per germline.

The chain combines TRBV6-1 with TRBJ1-2; tentative D call: TRBD1 (5 bases). The germline CDR1 and CDR2 sequences are MNHNS and SASEGT. Trimming took 6 bases from V and 3 from J, leaving 11 bases between them. The CDR3 sequence is 13 residues long. This chain's CDR3 is CASSAPGDYGYTF. Here the CDR3 DNA reads TGTGCCAGCAGCGCACCGGGGGACTATGGCTACACCTTC.

This clone has just a few counts. The V gene is TRBV28, the J gene TRBJ2-6; D remains ambiguous. V was pared by 8 bases and J by 0 bases, with 5 bases between. The CDR3 is 13 residues long. CDR1 is MDHEN, CDR2 SYDVKM, per germline. The CDR3 loop reads CASLNSGANVLTF. The DNA of the CDR3 is TGTGCCAGCCTCAACTCTGGGGCCAACGTCCTGACTTTC.

There are a few counts of this clone. The V and J genes are TRBV15 and TRBJ2-7; D call uncertain. The CDR3 runs 16 residues. The V gene lost 0 bases and the J gene lost 3 bases, with 15 bases spanning the gap. Germline V gene lookup returns CDR1 LNHNV and CDR2 YYDKDF (reference sequence). The CDR3 here is CATSRDGKGTDYEQYF. CDR3 sequence (DNA): TGTGCCACCAGCAGAGATGGGAAAGGAACCGACTACGAGCAGTACTTC.